The 11 T cell receptor beta chains given below trace back to one sample, sequenced in a study of T cells in Graves' hyperthyroidism and ophthalmopathy (dated by TCRdb to about 2019). The protocol used for the library was multiplex PCR. TCRdb lists the instrument as Illumina HiSeq 2000. The TCR beta CDR3 regions were amplified from the RNA transcripts. The first round of RT-PCR for the TCR CDR3 was performed with the HTBI primer set and the Qiagen OneStep RT-PCR kit. TCRdb's own reprocessing of the public reads used fastp at Q25 and MiXCR and kept productive beta chains. Each CDR3 protein appears once, grouped with its most common genes and DNA. This sample comprises around 300,000 distinct CDR3 sequences, 22% of them detected only once. The leading ten clones occupy around 65% of the sample. The material sequenced was blood. The receptors were sampled from a man aged 30 to 45 with Graves' ophthalmopathy.

The table lists this clonotype with a few counts. This chain joins TRBV12-3 or TRBV12-4 and TRBJ1-1, with 10 bases identical to TRBD1. This CDR3 is 14 amino acids long. V shed 5 bases and J 8 bases; nucleotides not matched to a gene: 8. The CDR3 sequence: CASSPDRGSNEAFF. As DNA, the CDR3 is TGTGCCAGCAGTCCGGACAGGGGGAGTAACGAAGCTTTCTTT.

The V gene is TRBV10-3, the J gene TRBJ1-1; maybe TRBD1 (6 bases). The CDR3 loop spans 14 amino acids. V lost 5 bases and J 2 bases, leaving 12 bases between the germline ends. Germline V gene sequence: CDR1 ENHRY, CDR2 SYGVKD. The DNA of the CDR3 is TGTGCCATCAGTTTTGGGGGGACAAACACTGAAGCTTTCTTT. Translating gives CAISFGGTNTEAFF.

The V and J genes are TRBV20-1 and TRBJ2-1, with D unresolved. CDR1 is DFQATT and CDR2 is SNEGSKA in the germline V gene (reference sequence). The CDR3 runs 16 residues. The V and J ends lost 0 bases and 0 bases respectively, with 12 bases between them. The CDR3 region is CSARDFQRSSYNEQFF. CDR3 nucleotides: TGCAGTGCTAGAGATTTCCAGAGGAGCTCCTACAATGAGCAGTTCTTC.

The table lists this clonotype with many counts. The DNA for the CDR3 is TGTGCCAGCAGTGAACGGCAGGGATCTCAGACTAATGAAAAACTGTTTTTT. The encoded protein is CASSERQGSQTNEKLFF. V gene TRBV2 combines with J gene TRBJ1-4, with D tentatively TRBD1 (5 bases). The CDR3 length is 17 residues. V was trimmed by 2 bases and J by 2 bases, leaving 15 bases between them. CDR1 and CDR2 from the germline V gene are SNHLY and FYNNEI.

This clonotype was counted only a few times. The J gene is TRBJ2-1, the V gene TRBV12-3 or TRBV12-4; D might be TRBD2 (5 bases). The V end lost 6 bases, the J end lost 2 bases, and 11 bases lay between the germline ends. This CDR3 region has 14 residues. The CDR3 DNA sequence: TGTGCCAGCAGGCACTTTAGCGCCTACAATGAGCAGTTCTTC. Translating gives CASRHFSAYNEQFF.

Only a few counts were recorded for this clonotype. V and J are TRBV3-1 and TRBJ2-7; 9 positions agree with TRBD1. The CDR3 has 16 residues. The ends lost 4 bases at V and 3 bases at J; junction bases unmatched: 10. Germline V gene lookup returns CDR1 LGHDT and CDR2 YNNKEL (reference sequence). CDR3 amino acids: CASSPHPGQGNYEQYF. In DNA form, the CDR3 reads TGTGCCAGCAGCCCCCACCCCGGACAGGGGAACTACGAGCAGTACTTC.

This clonotype was picked up many times. Germline is not matched at one junction end, which may reflect a read error. The chain combines TRBV28 with TRBJ2-1; D possibly corresponds to TRBD1 (6 bases). This CDR3 spans 13 amino acids. CDR1 is MDHEN, CDR2 SYDVKM, per germline. Here the CDR3 reads CASSLWDNNEQFF. In nucleotides, the CDR3 is TGTGCCAGCAGCTTATGGGACAACAATGAGCAGTTCTTC.

The chain is built from TRBV27 and TRBJ1-2; D ambiguous. CDR3 length equals 13 residues. Trimming removed 5 bases from V and 4 bases from J, with 11 bases in between. Per germline, CDR1 MNHEY and CDR2 SMNVEV (reference sequence). The CDR3 DNA is TGTGCCAGCAGTCCCCCGGGGTTCTATGGCTACACCTTC. As protein: CASSPPGFYGYTF.

The V call is TRBV6-2 or TRBV6-3, the J call TRBJ2-1, with 7 bases fitting TRBD2. V shed 10 bases and J 2 bases; nucleotides not matched to a gene: 8. Germline V gene lookup returns CDR1 MNHEY and CDR2 SVGEGT. The CDR3 runs to 14 residues. CDR3 DNA: TGTGCCACAGCCCGTCGGGGGGCCTACAATGAGCAGTTCTTC. The encoded protein is CATARRGAYNEQFF.

The chain combines TRBV20-1 with TRBJ2-7; 8 bases map to TRBD1. The CDR3 extends over 12 amino acids. Germline V gene lookup returns CDR1 DFQATT and CDR2 SNEGSKA (reference sequence). V trimming: 7 bases; J trimming: 4 bases; junction bases outside the gene matches: 6. The CDR3 here is CSGGTGFYEQYF. The CDR3 nucleotides are TGCAGTGGGGGGACAGGATTTTACGAGCAGTACTTC.

This clonotype was detected only a few times. V and J are TRBV11-3 and TRBJ2-7, with D possibly matching TRBD1 (6 bases). The CDR3 spans 16 residues. The germline CDR1 and CDR2 sequences are SGHNT and YENEEA. With 3 bases removed from V and 4 bases from J, the gap between germline ends came to 19 bases. The CDR3 sequence: CASSFQGGRGMYEQYF. Here the CDR3 DNA reads TGTGCCAGCAGCTTTCAAGGCGGCAGGGGTATGTACGAGCAGTACTTC.